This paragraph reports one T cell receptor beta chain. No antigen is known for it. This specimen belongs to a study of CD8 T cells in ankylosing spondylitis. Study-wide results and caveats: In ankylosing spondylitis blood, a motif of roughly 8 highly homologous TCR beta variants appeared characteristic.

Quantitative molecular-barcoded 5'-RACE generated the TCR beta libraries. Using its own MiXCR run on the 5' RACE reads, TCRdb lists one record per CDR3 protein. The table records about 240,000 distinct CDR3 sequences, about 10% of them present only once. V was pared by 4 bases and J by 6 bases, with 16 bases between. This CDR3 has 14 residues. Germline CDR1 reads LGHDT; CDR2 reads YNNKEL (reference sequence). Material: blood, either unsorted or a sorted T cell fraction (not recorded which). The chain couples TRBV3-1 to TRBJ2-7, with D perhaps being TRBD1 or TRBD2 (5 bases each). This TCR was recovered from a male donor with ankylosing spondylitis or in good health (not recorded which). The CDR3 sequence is CASSRRDPLGEQYF. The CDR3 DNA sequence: TGTGCCAGCAGCCGACGGGACCCATTGGGCGAGCAGTACTTC.